Sequencing of this TCR beta chain was carried out in a study of T cell repertoires in cytomegalovirus infection. The overall study: CMV infection and matching HLA type were both indicated by public TCR beta signatures.

From germline, CDR1 is DFQATT and CDR2 SNEGSKA (reference sequence). This CDR3 is 17 amino acids long. V was clipped by 5 bases and J by 3 bases; unmatched bases: 15. TCRdb ran MiXCR on the reads and lists one entry per CDR3 protein. The table has tens of thousands of distinct CDR3 sequences, 25% to 40% seen once. There are a few counts of this clonotype. The antigen remains unidentified. Study-wide results and limits: There were HLA-C-restricted CMV-specific TCR beta clonotypes dominating the ex vivo response. Adding up the frequency of public TCR beta families identified people who carried CMV plus the relevant HLA.

The chain links TRBV20-1 to TRBJ2-2; TRBD1 aligns across 7 bases. Sample: PBMCs, sequenced either directly or after in vitro stimulation (not recorded which). This receptor was taken from a human donor in good health (CMV status not recorded). Some clones in this sample may be carry-over from other donors' samples. CDR3 protein: CSAQTRGGQGDTGELFF. The CDR3 nucleotides read TGCAGTGCTCAAACAAGAGGTGGTCAGGGGGACACCGGGGAGCTGTTTTTT.